This is a list of T cell receptor beta chains from one sample in a study of blood T cell repertoires in COVID-19. Some clones are missing from TCRdb's copy, which holds only in-frame ones; the method was immunoSEQ multiplex PCR. The data show 50,000 to 55,000 clones, about 86% seen once. The sequencing input was peripheral blood. The receptors were gathered from a man aged 45-65 years with acute or convalescent COVID-19. Both conserved end residues are part of each CDR3. Fields, in order: D gene, J gene, V gene, clone size, CDR3 protein, CDR3 DNA. D genes are given only for firm matches. Only part of the rows carry a size: once, few, many, or a class if the clone is expanded.

TRBD2 | TRBJ2-2 | TRBV28 | - | CASILSTSHNTGELFF | TGTGCCAGCATCCTTTCGACTAGCCATAACACCGGGGAGCTGTTTTTT
- | TRBJ1-2 | TRBV5-1 | - | CASSLAPEGHNYGYTF | TGCGCCAGCAGCTTGGCCCCAGAGGGACACAACTATGGCTACACCTTC
- | TRBJ2-2 | TRBV6-5 | - | CATGTGELFF | TGTGCCACCGGCACCGGGGAGCTGTTTTTT
- | TRBJ1-1 | TRBV11-3 | - | CASSFSGHYGNTEAFF | TGTGCCAGCAGCTTTTCTGGACATTACGGTAACACTGAAGCTTTCTTT
- | TRBJ2-5 | TRBV7-2 | - | CASSPRGGLGTKETQYF | TGTGCCAGCAGCCCGAGGGGGGGGTTGGGGACCAAAGAGACCCAGTACTTC
- | TRBJ2-2 | TRBV2 | - | CASRLHVAGGAGELFF | TGTGCCAGCAGGCTACATGTAGCCGGGGGAGCCGGGGAGCTGTTTTTT
TRBD1 | TRBJ1-5 | TRBV11-3 | - | CASSVRGPNQPQHF | TGTGCCAGCAGCGTAAGGGGGCCCAATCAGCCCCAGCATTTT
TRBD1 | TRBJ2-1 | TRBV11-2 | - | CASSLVGTGLEDEQFF | TGTGCCAGCAGCTTAGTCGGGACAGGGCTAGAGGATGAGCAGTTCTTC
- | TRBJ1-6 | TRBV27 | - | CASRREGMGNSPLHF | TGTGCCAGCAGGAGGGAGGGCATGGGTAATTCACCCCTCCACTTT
TRBD2 | TRBJ2-5 | TRBV7-7 | - | CASSLGLAGVLETQYF | TGTGCTAGCAGCTTAGGGCTAGCGGGAGTTCTCGAGACCCAGTACTTC
TRBD2 | TRBJ2-7 | TRBV5-4 | once | CASRSGLADPYEQYF | TGTGCCAGCAGGTCCGGACTAGCGGATCCATACGAGCAGTACTTC
- | TRBJ2-7 | TRBV28 | - | CASSSQGRTYEQYF | TGTGCCAGCAGTTCACAGGGCAGAACCTACGAGCAGTACTTC
- | TRBJ1-2 | TRBV24-1 | - | CATSDSRGWGYTF | TGTGCCACCAGTGATTCTAGGGGATGGGGCTACACCTTC
TRBD2 | TRBJ2-5 | TRBV9 | - | CASSSGTSGTSETQYF | TGTGCCAGCAGTTCAGGGACTAGCGGCACCAGTGAGACCCAGTACTTC
- | TRBJ1-5 | TRBV5-6 | - | CASSRTHQDQPQHF | TGTGCCAGCAGCCGGACTCACCAAGATCAGCCCCAGCATTTT
- | TRBJ2-3 | TRBV12-3/TRBV12-4 | - | CASSPQYTDTQYF | TGTGCCAGCTCCCCCCAGTACACAGATACGCAGTATTTT
- | TRBJ1-5 | TRBV4-1 | - | CASSHEDLEPQHF | TGCGCCAGCAGCCATGAGGATTTGGAGCCCCAGCATTTT
- | TRBJ2-7 | TRBV7-8 | - | CASSPRSRSYEQYF | TGTGCCAGCAGCCCGCGGTCGCGCTCCTACGAGCAGTACTTC